This paragraph reports one T cell receptor (beta chain). Its specificity is not known. Assay: immunoSEQ multiplex PCR; the TCRdb copy retains only in-frame clones and omits some. The sample contains 30,000 or so clones, 45% to 65% of which appear only once. The data were obtained in a study of cytotoxic CD8 clonotypes in ibrutinib-treated CLL. Study-wide context: Treatment had run for a median about 11 months, range 6 to 36, when response samples were taken. The average sample held roughly 250,000 productive templates and tens of thousands of productive rearrangements. Study findings and constraints: For progressing versus sustained-remission patients, sampling times were not the same.

The V segment lost 4 bases and the J segment 5 bases; nucleotides outside the gene matches: 18. This CDR3 is built from 19 residues. Germline CDR1 reads SGHVS; CDR2 reads FQNEAQ. The chain joins TRBV7-8 to TRBJ2-1; 9 bases match TRBD2. This sequence originates from a human donor with chronic lymphocytic leukemia. This specimen was PBMCs, taken before ibrutinib treatment. This CDR3 is CASSSQAGGLPGPHNEQFF. The CDR3 DNA follows: TGTGCCAGCAGCTCCCAAGCGGGAGGCCTTCCAGGGCCTCACAATGAGCAGTTCTTC.